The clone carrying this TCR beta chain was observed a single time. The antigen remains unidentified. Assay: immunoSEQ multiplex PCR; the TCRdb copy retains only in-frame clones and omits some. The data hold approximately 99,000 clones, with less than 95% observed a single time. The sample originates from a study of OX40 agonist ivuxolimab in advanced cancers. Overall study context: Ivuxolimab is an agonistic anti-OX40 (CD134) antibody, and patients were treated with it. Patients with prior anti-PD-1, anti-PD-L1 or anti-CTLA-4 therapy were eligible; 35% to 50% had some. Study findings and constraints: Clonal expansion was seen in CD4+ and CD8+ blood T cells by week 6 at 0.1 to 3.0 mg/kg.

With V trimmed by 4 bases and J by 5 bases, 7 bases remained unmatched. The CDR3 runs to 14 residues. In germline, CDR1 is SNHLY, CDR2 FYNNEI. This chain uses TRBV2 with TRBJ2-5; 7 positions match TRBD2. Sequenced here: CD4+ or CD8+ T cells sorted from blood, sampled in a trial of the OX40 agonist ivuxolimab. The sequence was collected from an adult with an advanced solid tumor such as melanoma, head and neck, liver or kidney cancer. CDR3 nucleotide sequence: TGTGCCAGCAGTGGGGACTATACGTGGGAGACCCAGTACTTC. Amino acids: CASSGDYTWETQYF.